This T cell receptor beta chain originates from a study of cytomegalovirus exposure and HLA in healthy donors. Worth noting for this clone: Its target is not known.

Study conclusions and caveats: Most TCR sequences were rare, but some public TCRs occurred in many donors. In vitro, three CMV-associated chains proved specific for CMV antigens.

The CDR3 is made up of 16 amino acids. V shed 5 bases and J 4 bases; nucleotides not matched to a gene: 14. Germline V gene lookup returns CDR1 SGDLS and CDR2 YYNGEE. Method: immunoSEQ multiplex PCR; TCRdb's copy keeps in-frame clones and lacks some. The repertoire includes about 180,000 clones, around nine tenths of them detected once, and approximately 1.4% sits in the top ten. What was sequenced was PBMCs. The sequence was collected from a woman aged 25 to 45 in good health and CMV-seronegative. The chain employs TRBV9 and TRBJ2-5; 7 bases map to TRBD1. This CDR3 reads CASSVSERGRGETQYF. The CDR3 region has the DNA TGTGCCAGCAGTGTCAGTGAAAGGGGGCGCGGAGAGACCCAGTACTTC.